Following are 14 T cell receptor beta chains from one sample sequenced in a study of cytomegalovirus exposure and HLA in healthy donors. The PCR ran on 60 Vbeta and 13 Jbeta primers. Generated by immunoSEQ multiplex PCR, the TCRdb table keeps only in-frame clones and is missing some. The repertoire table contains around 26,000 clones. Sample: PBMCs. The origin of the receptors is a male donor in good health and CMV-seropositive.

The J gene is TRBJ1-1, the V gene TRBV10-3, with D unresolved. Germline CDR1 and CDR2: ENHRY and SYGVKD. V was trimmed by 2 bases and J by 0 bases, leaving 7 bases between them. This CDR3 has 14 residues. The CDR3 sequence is CAISEGLMNTEAFF. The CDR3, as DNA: TGTGCCATCAGTGAGGGCCTCATGAACACTGAAGCTTTCTTT.

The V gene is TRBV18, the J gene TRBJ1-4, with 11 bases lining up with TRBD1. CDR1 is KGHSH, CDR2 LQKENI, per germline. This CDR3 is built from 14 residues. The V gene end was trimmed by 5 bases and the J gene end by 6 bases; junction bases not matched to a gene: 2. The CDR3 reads CASSGQGADEKLFF. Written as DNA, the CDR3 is TGTGCCAGCTCAGGACAGGGGGCGGATGAAAAACTGTTTTTT.

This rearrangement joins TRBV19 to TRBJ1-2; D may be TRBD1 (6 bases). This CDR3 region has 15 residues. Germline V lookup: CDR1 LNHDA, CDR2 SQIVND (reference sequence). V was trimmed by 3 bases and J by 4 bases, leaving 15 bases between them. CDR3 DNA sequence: TGTGCCAGTAGTATGGGGGCAGTCCTTCGCTATGGCTACACCTTC. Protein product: CASSMGAVLRYGYTF.

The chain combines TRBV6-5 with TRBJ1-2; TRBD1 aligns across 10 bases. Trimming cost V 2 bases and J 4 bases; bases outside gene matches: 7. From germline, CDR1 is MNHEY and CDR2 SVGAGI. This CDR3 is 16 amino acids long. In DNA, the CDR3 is TGTGCCAGCAGTTACATCCGGACAGGGGGTGGCTATGGCTACACCTTC. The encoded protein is CASSYIRTGGGYGYTF.

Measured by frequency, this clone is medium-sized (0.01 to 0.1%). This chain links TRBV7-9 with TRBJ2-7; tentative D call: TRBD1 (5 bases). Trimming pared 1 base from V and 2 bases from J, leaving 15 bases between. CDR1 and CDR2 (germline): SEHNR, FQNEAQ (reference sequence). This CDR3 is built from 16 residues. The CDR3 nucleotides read TGTGCCAGCAGCTTAGAGGGGTCGACGCACCCCTACGAGCAGTACTTC. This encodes CASSLEGSTHPYEQYF.

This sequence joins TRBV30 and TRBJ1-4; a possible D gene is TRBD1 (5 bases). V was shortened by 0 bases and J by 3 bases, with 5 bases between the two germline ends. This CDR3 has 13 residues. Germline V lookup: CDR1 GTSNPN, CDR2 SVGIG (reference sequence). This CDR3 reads CAWSVQANEKLFF. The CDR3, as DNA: TGTGCCTGGAGTGTACAGGCTAATGAAAAACTGTTTTTT.

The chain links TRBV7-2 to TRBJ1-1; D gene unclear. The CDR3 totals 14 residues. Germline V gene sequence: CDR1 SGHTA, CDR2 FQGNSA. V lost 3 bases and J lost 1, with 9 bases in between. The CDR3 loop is CASSFRVQNTEAFF. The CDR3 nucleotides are TGTGCCAGCAGCTTCCGGGTCCAGAACACTGAAGCTTTCTTT.

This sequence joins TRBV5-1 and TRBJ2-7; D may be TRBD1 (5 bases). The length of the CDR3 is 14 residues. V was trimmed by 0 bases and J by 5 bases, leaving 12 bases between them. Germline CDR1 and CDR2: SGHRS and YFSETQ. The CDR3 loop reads CASSLEQVVDEQYF. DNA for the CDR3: TGCGCCAGCAGCTTGGAACAGGTCGTGGACGAGCAGTACTTC.

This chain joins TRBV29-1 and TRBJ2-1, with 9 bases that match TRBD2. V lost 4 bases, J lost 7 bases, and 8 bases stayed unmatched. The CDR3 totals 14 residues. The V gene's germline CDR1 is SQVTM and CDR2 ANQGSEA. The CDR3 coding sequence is TGCAGCGTTGCTGGCGGGAGGGCCGGGAATGAGCAGTTCTTC. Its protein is CSVAGGRAGNEQFF.

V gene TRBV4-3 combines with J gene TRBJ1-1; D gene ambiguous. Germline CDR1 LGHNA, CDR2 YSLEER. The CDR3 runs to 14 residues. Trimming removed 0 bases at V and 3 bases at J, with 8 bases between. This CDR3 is CASSQDSYYTEAFF. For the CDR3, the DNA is TGCGCCAGCAGCCAAGACTCGTATTACACTGAAGCTTTCTTT.

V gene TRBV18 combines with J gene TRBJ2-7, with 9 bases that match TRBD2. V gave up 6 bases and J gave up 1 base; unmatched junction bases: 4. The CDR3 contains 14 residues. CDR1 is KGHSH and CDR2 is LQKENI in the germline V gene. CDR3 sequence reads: CASSSAGGSYEQYF. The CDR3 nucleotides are TGTGCCAGCTCCTCGGCGGGAGGGTCCTACGAGCAGTACTTC. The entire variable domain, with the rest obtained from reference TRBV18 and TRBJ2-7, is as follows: NAGVMQNPRHLVRRRGQEARLRCSPMKGHSHVYWYRQLPEEGLKFMVYLQKENIIDESGMPKERFSAEFPKEGPSILRIQQVVRGDSAAYFCASSSAGGSYEQYFGPGTRLTVT.

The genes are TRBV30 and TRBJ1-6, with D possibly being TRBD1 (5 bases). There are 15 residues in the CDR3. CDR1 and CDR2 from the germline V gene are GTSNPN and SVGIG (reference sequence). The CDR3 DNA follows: TGTGCTTTCCAGGGCGGCAGCTCCTATAATTCACCCCTCCACTTT. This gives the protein CAFQGGSSYNSPLHF.

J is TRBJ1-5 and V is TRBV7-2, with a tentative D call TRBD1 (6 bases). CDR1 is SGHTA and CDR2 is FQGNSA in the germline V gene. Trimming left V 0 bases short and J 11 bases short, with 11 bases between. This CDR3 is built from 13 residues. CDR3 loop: CASSLAGGEAQHF. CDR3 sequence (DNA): TGTGCCAGCAGCTTAGCAGGGGGGGAGGCCCAGCATTTT.

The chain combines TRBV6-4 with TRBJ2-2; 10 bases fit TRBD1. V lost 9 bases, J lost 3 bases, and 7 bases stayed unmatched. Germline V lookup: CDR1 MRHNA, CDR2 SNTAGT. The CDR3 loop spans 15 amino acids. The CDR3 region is CASRQTGGDTGELFF. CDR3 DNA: TGTGCCAGTCGCCAGACAGGGGGCGACACCGGGGAGCTGTTTTTT.